Here is one TCR beta chain with its context. Antigen unknown. This sample was taken from a study of T cell repertoires in cytomegalovirus infection. Background on the study: Indications came from public TCR beta signatures; they pointed to CMV infection and to a matching HLA type.

Germline V gene sequence: CDR1 SGHAT, CDR2 FQNNGV. V was cut by 2 bases and J by 10 bases, with 9 bases left in between. CDR3 size: 12 residues. One entry per CDR3 protein, called by TCRdb with MiXCR from the reads. The sample has a few hundred thousand distinct CDR3 sequences, about 40% seen once. This clonotype was sampled from a human donor in good health (CMV status not recorded). Some clones in this sample may be carry-over from other donors' samples. The rearrangement links TRBV11-2 to TRBJ2-1; possible D gene TRBD2, 5 bases. This specimen was cultured PBMCs, taken from culture after CMV antigen stimulation. CDR3 coding DNA: TGTGCCAGCAGCTTATTGGGAGTAGAGCAGTTCTTC. This encodes CASSLLGVEQFF.